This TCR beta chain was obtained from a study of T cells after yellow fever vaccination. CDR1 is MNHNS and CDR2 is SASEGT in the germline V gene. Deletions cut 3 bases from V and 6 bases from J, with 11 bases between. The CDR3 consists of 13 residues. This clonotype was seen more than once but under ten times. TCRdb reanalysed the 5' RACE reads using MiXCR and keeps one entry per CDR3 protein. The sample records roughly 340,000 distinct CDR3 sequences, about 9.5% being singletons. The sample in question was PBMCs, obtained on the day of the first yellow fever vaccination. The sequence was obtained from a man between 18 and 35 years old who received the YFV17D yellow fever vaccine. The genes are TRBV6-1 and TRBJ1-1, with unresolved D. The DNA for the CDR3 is TGTGCCAGCAGTGATGTGGGGTGGGCTGAAGCTTTCTTT. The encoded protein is CASSDVGWAEAFF.